This T cell receptor (beta chain) was captured by sequencing in a study of blood T cell repertoires in COVID-19. Whole-study context: COVID-19 samples collected from the United States, Italy and Spain covered acute and convalescent phases. PBMCs, B-cell-depleted T cells, or T cells provided the cDNA or gDNA that made up the material.

Under the authors' procedure: Amplification of reference gene primers was used by the study to estimate nucleated cell counts. Clones were read by immunoSEQ multiplex PCR, and TCRdb kept only the in-frame ones, dropping some. V and J calls and clone size follow that table, whereas D and trimming were derived from the DNA. The sample holds around 380,000 clones, around 87% seen once. CDR1 and CDR2 (germline): SGHRS, YFSETQ. The CDR3 sequence is 16 residues long. The V gene lost 1 base and the J gene lost 3 bases, with 15 bases spanning the gap. The chain couples TRBV5-1 to TRBJ2-3; the D gene is possibly TRBD2 (6 bases). Sample: PBMCs or T cells enriched from blood (not recorded which). This receptor was identified in a man aged 25 to 40 who had recovered from COVID-19. CDR3 protein: CASSLSGGSRTDTQYF. The CDR3 DNA sequence: TGCGCCAGCAGCTTGAGTGGGGGGAGTAGAACAGATACGCAGTATTTT. The full variable domain, its missing parts supplied by reference TRBV5-1 and TRBJ2-3, is KAGVTQTPRYLIKTRGQQVTLSCSPISGHRSVSWYQQTPGQGLQFLFEYFSETQRNKGNFPGRFSGRQFSNSRSEMNVSTLELGDSALYLCASSLSGGSRTDTQYFGPGTRLTVL.